These T cell receptor beta chains were read from a single sample in a study of cytomegalovirus exposure and HLA in healthy donors. Here immunoSEQ multiplex PCR was the method, and the copy in TCRdb shows in-frame clones only, minus some. The data contain roughly 280,000 clones, roughly two thirds of them singletons. The material sequenced was PBMCs. All receptors derive from a female donor in good health and CMV-seronegative. Both conserved end residues are part of each CDR3. D genes are given only for firm matches. A clone size is listed for some rows: how often the clone was seen (once, few, many), or a class if it is expanded.

v_gene	d_gene	j_gene	abundance	CDR3nt	CDR3aa
TRBV12-5	TRBD2	TRBJ2-1	few	TGTGCTAGTGGTTTGGTTATTGCTAGCGGCCCAAATGAGCAGTTCTTC	CASGLVIASGPNEQFF
TRBV10-1	TRBD1	TRBJ2-7	once	TGCGCCAGCACCCCGGGACAGGGAGCCTACGAGCAGTACTTC	CASTPGQGAYEQYF
TRBV11-3	TRBD1	TRBJ2-4	.	TGTGCCAGCAGCTTAACCACCCGTCCAGGGGGAGCCAAAAACATTCAGTACTTC	CASSLTTRPGGAKNIQYF
TRBV11-3	TRBD2	TRBJ2-7	.	TGTGCCAGCAGCTTAGTTCTAGCGGGAGGGCATAACGAGCAGTACTTC	CASSLVLAGGHNEQYF
TRBV6-1	TRBD1	TRBJ1-1	few	TGTGCCAGCAGTCAGACAGGGGCTAGAACTGAAGCTTTCTTT	CASSQTGARTEAFF
TRBV5-4	.	TRBJ2-3	.	TGTGCCAGCAGCTCGGGACTCAGCACAGATACGCAGTATTTT	CASSSGLSTDTQYF
TRBV10-3	TRBD1	TRBJ1-5	.	TGTGCCATTCAGGGGGAGAGCAATCAGCCCCAGCATTTT	CAIQGESNQPQHF
TRBV28	TRBD2	TRBJ2-3	.	TGTGCCAGTGGGACTAGCGGGAAATTTCTTGCAGATACGCAGTATTTT	CASGTSGKFLADTQYF
TRBV2	.	TRBJ1-1	.	TGTGCCAGCAGGGCGAGGGAGGGTAACACTGAAGCTTTCTTT	CASRAREGNTEAFF
TRBV9	TRBD2	TRBJ2-5	few	TGTGCCAGCAGCGTAGGGGGTAGCGGGAGCGAGACCCAGTACTTC	CASSVGGSGSETQYF
TRBV5-4	.	TRBJ1-2	.	TGTGCCAGCTCCCCATGGGGGGACGTAGGCGGCTACACCTTC	CASSPWGDVGGYTF
TRBV19	.	TRBJ2-7	.	TGTGCCAGTAGTATAAGGGGCCCGGCTAGCTCCTACGAGCAGTACTTC	CASSIRGPASSYEQYF
TRBV5-4	TRBD2	TRBJ2-3	.	TGTGCCAGCAGCTTCTTAGTAGCGGGAGTCTCAGATACGCAGTATTTT	CASSFLVAGVSDTQYF
TRBV11-2	.	TRBJ2-7	.	TGTGCCAGCAGCTCCCATACAGGCGATCAGCCTTACGAGCAGTACTTC	CASSSHTGDQPYEQYF